The present T cell receptor beta chain was sequenced within a study of shared clonotypes between healthy human individuals. The ends lost 0 bases at V and 2 bases at J; junction bases unmatched: 6. The V gene's germline CDR1 is LGHNT and CDR2 FRNRAP. The CDR3 covers 16 residues. The count of this clone is one. Researchers divided each subset's genomic DNA evenly across several immunoSEQ plates. Methods used by the authors: ImmunoSEQ gave junction-only sequences without quality scores, so filtering differed. The method was immunoSEQ multiplex PCR; TCRdb's version includes in-frame clones alone and lacks a portion of them. V and J calls and clone size follow that table, whereas D and trimming were derived from the DNA. Found here are about 2.4 million clones, approximately 94% of them singletons; the top ten hold under 0.15%.

This TCR came from a young man in good health. Material: naive CD4+ T cells sorted from blood. The subset is: CD45RA+ positively selected. V gene TRBV12-5 combines with J gene TRBJ2-7; 8 nucleotides match TRBD1. The CDR3 loop reads CASGLVPGQVAYEQYF. CDR3 nucleotide sequence: TGTGCTAGTGGTTTGGTCCCGGGACAGGTCGCCTACGAGCAGTACTTC.